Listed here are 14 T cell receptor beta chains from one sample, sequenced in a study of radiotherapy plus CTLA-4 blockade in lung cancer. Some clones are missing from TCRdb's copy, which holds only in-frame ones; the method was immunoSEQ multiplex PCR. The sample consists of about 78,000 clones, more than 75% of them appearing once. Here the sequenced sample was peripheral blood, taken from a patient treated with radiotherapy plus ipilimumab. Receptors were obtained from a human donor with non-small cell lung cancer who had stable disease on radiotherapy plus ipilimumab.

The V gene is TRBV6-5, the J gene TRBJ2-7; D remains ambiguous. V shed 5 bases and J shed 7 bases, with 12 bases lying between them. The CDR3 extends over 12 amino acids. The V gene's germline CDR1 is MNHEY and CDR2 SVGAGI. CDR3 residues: CASSQDAREQYF. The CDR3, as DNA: TGTGCCAGCAGTCAGGACGCGAGGGAGCAGTACTTC.

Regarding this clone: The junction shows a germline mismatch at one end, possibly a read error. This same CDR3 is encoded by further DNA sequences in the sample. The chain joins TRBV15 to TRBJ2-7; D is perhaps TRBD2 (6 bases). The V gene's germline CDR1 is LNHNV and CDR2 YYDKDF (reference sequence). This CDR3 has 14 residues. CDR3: CATSRRDSSYEQYF. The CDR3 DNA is TGTGCCACCAGCAGAAGGGACTCTTCCTACGAGCAGTATTTC.

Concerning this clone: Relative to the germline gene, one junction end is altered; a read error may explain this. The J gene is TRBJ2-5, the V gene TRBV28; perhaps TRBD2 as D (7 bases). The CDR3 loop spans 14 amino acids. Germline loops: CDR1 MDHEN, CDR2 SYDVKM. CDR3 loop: CASKGGGSQEAQYF. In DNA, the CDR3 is TGTGCCAGCAAGGGGGGGGGCTCACAAGAGGCCCAGTACTTC.

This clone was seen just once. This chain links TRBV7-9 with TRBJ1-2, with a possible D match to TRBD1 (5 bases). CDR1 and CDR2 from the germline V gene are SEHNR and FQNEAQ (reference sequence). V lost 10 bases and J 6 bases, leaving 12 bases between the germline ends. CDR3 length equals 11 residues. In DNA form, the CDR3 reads TGTGCCATAGTTGAGGGGAATGGCTACACCTTC. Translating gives CAIVEGNGYTF.

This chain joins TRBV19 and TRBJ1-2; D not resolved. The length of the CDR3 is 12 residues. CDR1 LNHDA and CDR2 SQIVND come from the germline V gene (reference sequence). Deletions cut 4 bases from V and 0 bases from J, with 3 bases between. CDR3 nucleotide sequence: TGTGCCAGTAGTAGAGCTAACTATGGCTACACCTTC. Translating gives CASSRANYGYTF.

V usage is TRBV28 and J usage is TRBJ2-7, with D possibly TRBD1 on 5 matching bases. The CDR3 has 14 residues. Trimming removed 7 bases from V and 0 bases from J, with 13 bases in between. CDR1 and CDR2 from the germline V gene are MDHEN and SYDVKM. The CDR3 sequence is CASTPRQLSYEQYF. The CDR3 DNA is TGTGCCAGCACTCCGAGACAGCTCTCCTACGAGCAGTACTTC.

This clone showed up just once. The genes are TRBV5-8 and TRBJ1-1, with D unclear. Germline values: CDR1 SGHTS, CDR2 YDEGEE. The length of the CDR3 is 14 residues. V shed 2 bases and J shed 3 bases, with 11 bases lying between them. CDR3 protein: CASSFSLKDTEAFF. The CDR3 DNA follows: TGTGCCAGCAGCTTTAGCCTGAAGGACACTGAAGCTTTCTTT.

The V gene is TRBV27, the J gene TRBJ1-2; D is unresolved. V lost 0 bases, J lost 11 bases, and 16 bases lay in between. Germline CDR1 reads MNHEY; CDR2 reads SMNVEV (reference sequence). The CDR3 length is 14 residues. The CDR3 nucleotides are TGTGCCAGCAGTTTATCGCTCCGGGTGGTAGTTTACACCTTC. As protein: CASSLSLRVVVYTF.

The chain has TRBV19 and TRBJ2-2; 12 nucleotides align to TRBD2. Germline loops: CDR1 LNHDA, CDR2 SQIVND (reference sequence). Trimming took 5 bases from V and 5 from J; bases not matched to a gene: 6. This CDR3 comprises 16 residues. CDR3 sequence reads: CASSSGLAGLTGELFF. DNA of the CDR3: TGTGCCAGTAGTTCTGGACTAGCGGGATTGACCGGGGAGCTGTTTTTT.

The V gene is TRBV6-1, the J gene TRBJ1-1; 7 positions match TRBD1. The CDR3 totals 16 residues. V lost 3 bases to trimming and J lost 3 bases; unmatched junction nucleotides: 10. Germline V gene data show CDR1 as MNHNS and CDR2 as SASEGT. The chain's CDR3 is CASSDPRQGSDTEAFF. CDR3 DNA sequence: TGTGCCAGCAGTGACCCCCGACAGGGATCGGACACTGAAGCTTTCTTT.

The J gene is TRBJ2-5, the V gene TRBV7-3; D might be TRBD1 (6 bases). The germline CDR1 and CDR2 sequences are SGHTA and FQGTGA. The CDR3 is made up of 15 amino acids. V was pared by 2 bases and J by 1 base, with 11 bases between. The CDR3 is CASSLAGQPQETQYF. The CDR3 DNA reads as TGTGCCAGCAGCTTAGCCGGACAGCCCCAAGAGACCCAGTACTTC.

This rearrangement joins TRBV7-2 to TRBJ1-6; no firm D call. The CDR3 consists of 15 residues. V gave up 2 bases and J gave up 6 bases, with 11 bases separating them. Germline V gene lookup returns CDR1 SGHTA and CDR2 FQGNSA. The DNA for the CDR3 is TGTGCCAGCAGCTTAAATCGGCAGTCTAATTCACCCCTCCACTTT. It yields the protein CASSLNRQSNSPLHF.

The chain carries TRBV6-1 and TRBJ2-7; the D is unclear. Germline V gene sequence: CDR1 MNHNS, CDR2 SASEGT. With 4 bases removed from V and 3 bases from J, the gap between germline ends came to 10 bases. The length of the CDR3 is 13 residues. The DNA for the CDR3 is TGTGCCAGCAGTGCGTCGGTCAGCTACGAGCAGTACTTC. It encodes CASSASVSYEQYF.

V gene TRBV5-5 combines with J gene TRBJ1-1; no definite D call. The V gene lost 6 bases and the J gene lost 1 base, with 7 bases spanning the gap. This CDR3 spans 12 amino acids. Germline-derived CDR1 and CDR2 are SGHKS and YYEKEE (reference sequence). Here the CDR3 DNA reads TGTGCCAGCAATCGGAGGAACACTGAAGCTTTCTTT. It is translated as CASNRRNTEAFF.